Reported below is one TCR beta chain. Antigen unknown. This sample is drawn from a study of early T cells in non-severe SARS-CoV-2 infection. Study background: Sequencing input comprised bulk RNA from unsorted whole blood; chain pairing was not available.

V lost 5 bases to trimming and J lost 5 bases; unmatched junction nucleotides: 2. Per germline, CDR1 KGHSH and CDR2 LQKENI. The CDR3 is made up of 13 amino acids. Whole-study results and caveats: Private and CD4 specificities were missed by VDJdb matching, which favored anti-spike CD8 responses.

Separate cDNA molecules each had unique molecular identifiers attached to them. One entry per CDR3 protein, called by TCRdb with MiXCR from the 5' RACE reads. The sample holds about 77,000 distinct CDR3 sequences, 16% seen once. Specimen: whole blood. This chain connects TRBV18 to TRBJ2-5; 10 bases agree with TRBD1. This sequence originates from an adult who was a healthcare worker with PCR-confirmed SARS-CoV-2 infection or an uninfected control (not recorded which). The CDR3 DNA is TGTGCCAGCTCATCGGACAGGGGGGAGACCCAGTACTTC. This sequence encodes CASSSDRGETQYF. Looking up the rest from reference TRBV18 and TRBJ2-5 gives the full variable domain: NAGVMQNPRHLVRRRGQEARLRCSPMKGHSHVYWYRQLPEEGLKFMVYLQKENIIDESGMPKERFSAEFPKEGPSILRIQQVVRGDSAAYFCASSSDRGETQYFGPGTRLLVL.